These 14 T cell receptor beta chains came from one sample sequenced in a study of blood T cell repertoires in COVID-19. Produced via immunoSEQ multiplex PCR; TCRdb's table is partial and in-frame only. In the table there are fewer than 350,000 clones, approximately 89% of which are singletons. Sequencing used PBMCs or T cells enriched from blood (not recorded which). The receptor set was obtained from a woman aged 40 to 50 who had recovered from COVID-19.

The chain employs TRBV5-1 and TRBJ1-1, with a weak D call TRBD1 (5 bases). Trimming shortened V by 5 bases and J by 6 bases, and 14 bases separated the two germline ends. Germline assignment: CDR1 SGHRS and CDR2 YFSETQ. The CDR3 sequence is 13 residues long. CDR3 loop: CASSWGRASEAFF. CDR3 DNA sequence: TGCGCCAGCAGTTGGGGCAGGGCCTCTGAAGCTTTCTTT.

The V call is TRBV7-2, the J call TRBJ2-7; D gene uncertain. The CDR3 runs to 14 residues. The germline V and J ends were trimmed by 5 bases and 0 bases, with 11 bases remaining between them. CDR1 and CDR2 from the germline V gene are SGHTA and FQGNSA. The CDR3 region is CASSQALFSYEQYF. The CDR3 DNA reads as TGTGCCAGCAGCCAAGCACTTTTCTCCTACGAGCAGTACTTC.

This clone appeared once. The chain combines TRBV6-5 with TRBJ1-5; D possibly corresponds to TRBD1 (6 bases). Trimming cost V 6 bases and J 3 bases, with 15 bases left between them. The CDR3 covers 15 residues. Germline V gene sequence: CDR1 MNHEY, CDR2 SVGAGI. The CDR3 loop is CASSPLGTNNQPQHF. CDR3 nucleotide sequence: TGTGCCAGCAGCCCCCTCGGGACAAACAATCAGCCCCAGCATTTT.

The chain links TRBV2 to TRBJ1-5, with D tentatively TRBD1 (5 bases). CDR1 SNHLY and CDR2 FYNNEI come from the germline V gene. CDR3 length: 16 amino acids. Trimming took 6 bases from V and 3 from J, leaving 18 bases between them. This CDR3 reads CASSGQGVRNNQPQHF. CDR3 bases: TGTGCCAGCAGCGGCCAGGGTGTGCGGAACAATCAGCCCCAGCATTTT.

This chain links TRBV29-1 with TRBJ2-1, with 8 positions matching TRBD1. The CDR3 has 14 amino acids. CDR1 is SQVTM and CDR2 is ANQGSEA in the germline V gene. Germline trimming cut 6 bases from V and 2 bases from J; bases unmatched to any gene: 6. CDR3 protein: CSVLRGRTYNEQFF. CDR3 sequence (DNA): TGCAGCGTCCTCAGGGGGCGGACCTACAATGAGCAGTTCTTC.

J is TRBJ1-4 and V is TRBV19; D is unresolved. Trimming stripped 5 bases from V and 5 bases from J, with 9 bases between. The length of the CDR3 is 13 residues. Germline V gene lookup returns CDR1 LNHDA and CDR2 SQIVND (reference sequence). The DNA of the CDR3 is TGTGCCAGTAGTCAAGAGGTCAATGAAAAACTGTTTTTT. Its protein is CASSQEVNEKLFF.

The genes are TRBV5-1 and TRBJ2-7; TRBD2 matches at 7 bases. CDR1 is SGHRS and CDR2 is YFSETQ in the germline V gene. The CDR3 contains 16 residues. With V trimmed by 0 bases and J by 4 bases, 10 bases remained unmatched. The CDR3 protein is CASSLDVGEGLYEQYF. The CDR3 region has the DNA TGCGCCAGCAGCTTGGATGTGGGGGAGGGCCTTTACGAGCAGTACTTC.

This CDR3 reads CASSVGQEDTQYF. For the CDR3, the DNA is TGTGCCAGCAGCGTAGGTCAAGAGGATACGCAGTATTTT. This chain joins TRBV9 and TRBJ2-3; D unresolved. Trimming pared 0 bases from V and 6 bases from J, leaving 8 bases between. In germline, CDR1 is SGDLS, CDR2 YYNGEE. The CDR3 has 13 amino acids.

This clone was seen just once. The chain carries TRBV19 and TRBJ1-6; 7 bases match TRBD1. The CDR3 totals 16 residues. Germline assignment: CDR1 LNHDA and CDR2 SQIVND (reference sequence). Trimming took 8 bases from V and 10 from J; bases not matched to a gene: 17. CDR3 nucleotides: TGTGCCAGTCGAACTACGTACAGGGGAGAAGGGTCACCCCTCCACTTT. Protein: CASRTTYRGEGSPLHF.

V usage is TRBV7-9 and J usage is TRBJ2-1; no clear D. From germline, CDR1 is SEHNR and CDR2 FQNEAQ (reference sequence). Trimming pared 2 bases from V and 9 bases from J, leaving 11 bases between. This CDR3 is built from 13 residues. The CDR3 loop reads CASSLMALSEQFF. In nucleotides, the CDR3 is TGTGCCAGCAGCTTAATGGCTCTCAGTGAGCAGTTCTTC.

CDR3 residues: CASGSRTANTGELFF. The CDR3 DNA reads TGTGCCAGCGGAAGTCGGACTGCGAACACCGGGGAGCTGTTTTTT. This sequence joins TRBV27 and TRBJ2-2, with a tentative D call TRBD2 (5 bases). CDR1 and CDR2 (germline): MNHEY, SMNVEV (reference sequence). V was pared by 8 bases and J by 0 bases, with 13 bases between. The CDR3 loop spans 15 amino acids.

The rearrangement links TRBV6-5 to TRBJ1-1; D ambiguous. The germline V gene encodes CDR1 MNHEY and CDR2 SVGAGI. Trimming cost V 5 bases and J 4 bases, with 11 bases left between them. This CDR3 is built from 13 residues. The CDR3 DNA sequence: TGTGCCAGCAGTCCTTCATGGGCCACTGAAGCTTTCTTT. This translates into CASSPSWATEAFF.

The gene calls are TRBV5-1 and TRBJ2-2, with 9 positions matching TRBD1. This CDR3 has 15 residues. Germline V gene sequence: CDR1 SGHRS, CDR2 YFSETQ. V lost 4 bases to trimming and J lost 5 bases; unmatched junction nucleotides: 6. CDR3: CASSLRTGETGELFF. CDR3 DNA sequence: TGCGCCAGCAGCCTTCGGACAGGGGAGACCGGGGAGCTGTTTTTT.

V usage is TRBV9 and J usage is TRBJ1-6; D unclear. CDR1 and CDR2 (germline): SGDLS, YYNGEE. V lost 0 bases and J 6 bases, leaving 13 bases between the germline ends. The CDR3 has 16 residues. Written as DNA, the CDR3 is TGTGCCAGCAGCGTAGCTTCCCTGCCGGTTAATTCACCCCTCCACTTT. Protein product: CASSVASLPVNSPLHF.